These 11 T cell receptor beta chains were sequenced from one sample in a study of T cell responses to AZD1222 COVID-19 vaccine (dated by TCRdb to the early 2020s). Library generation was performed with the immunoSEQ multiplex PCR assay. TCRdb took this table from immuneACCESS and kept in-frame rearrangements with V and J called. Such tables lack part of the clones; where checked against another copy, unresolved V genes explain under half of the gap, and the rest is unexplained. The sample table holds 170,000 or so clones, of which almost 90% were seen once. The ten largest clones represent more than 9% of the sample. The time point label for this specimen denotes: about 28 days (+/-7) after the second vaccine dose. The input for sequencing was peripheral blood, taken 28 days after the second AZD1222 dose. Receptors were obtained from an adult who received the AZD1222 COVID-19 vaccine.

The chain carries TRBV19 and TRBJ2-2, with D possibly matching TRBD2 (6 bases). The V and J ends lost 5 bases and 9 bases respectively, with 19 bases between them. Germline V lookup: CDR1 LNHDA, CDR2 SQIVND (reference sequence). The CDR3 covers 15 residues. CDR3 residues: CASSLGTSSRRELFF. In DNA form, the CDR3 reads TGTGCCAGTAGTCTCGGGACTTCAAGTCGACGGGAGCTGTTTTTT.

The chain carries TRBV6-5 and TRBJ2-5, with a weak D call TRBD2 (5 bases). Germline lookup yields CDR1 MNHEY and CDR2 SVGAGI. Between the trimmed V and J ends, which lost 8 bases and 5 bases, there was a span of 15 bases. The CDR3 is 13 residues long. CDR3 region: CASSGIPGETQYF. CDR3 DNA sequence: TGTGCCAGCTCAGGCATCCCGGGGGAGACCCAGTACTTC.

This chain joins TRBV3-1 (or the pseudogene TRBV3-2) and TRBJ1-1, with 10 bases that match TRBD1. In germline, CDR1 is LGHDT, CDR2 YNNKEL (reference sequence). J lost 4 bases, V lost 4 bases, and 3 bases had no gene match. The CDR3 sequence is 14 residues long. DNA for the CDR3: TGTGCCAGCAGCCTCAGGACAGGGGGCACTGAAGCTTTCTTT. Its translation: CASSLRTGGTEAFF.

The rearrangement joins TRBV5-5 to TRBJ2-7; 10 positions agree with TRBD2. In germline, CDR1 is SGHKS, CDR2 YYEKEE (reference sequence). V dropped 3 bases and J dropped 2; count of bases not matched to a gene: 8. This CDR3 has 16 residues. The CDR3 region has the DNA TGTGCCAGCAGCTCCCAGACTAGCGGGCCGCCCTACGAGCAGTACTTC. This gives the protein CASSSQTSGPPYEQYF.

This clone was picked up one time. V gene TRBV12-3 or TRBV12-4 combines with J gene TRBJ2-4; D is ambiguous. CDR3 length: 11 amino acids. V was pared by 8 bases and J by 10 bases, with 12 bases between. The CDR3 coding sequence is TGTGCCAGCGGCAATGGGCAGATTCAGTACTTC. Translation gives CASGNGQIQYF.

This chain's CDR3 is CASSYSATNEKLFF. In DNA, the CDR3 is TGTGCCAGCAGCTACAGTGCAACTAATGAAAAACTGTTTTTT. The chain recombines TRBV28 with TRBJ1-4; D remains unclear. The CDR3 runs 14 residues. V lost 6 bases, J lost 0 bases, and 8 bases lay in between. Germline loops: CDR1 MDHEN, CDR2 SYDVKM.

This chain uses TRBV4-2 with TRBJ2-7, with D maybe TRBD2 (5 bases). This CDR3 has 14 residues. Per germline, CDR1 LGHNA and CDR2 YNFKEQ. Trimming pared 2 bases from V and 0 bases from J, leaving 8 bases between. DNA for the CDR3: TGTGCCAGCAGCCAACCGGGGAGCTCCTACGAGCAGTACTTC. This codes for CASSQPGSSYEQYF.

Details on this clone: An end of the junction does not agree with germline; a read error may underlie this. Other nucleotide sequences in the sample specify the same CDR3. The rearrangement uses TRBV7-2 and TRBJ2-3; D gene uncertain. The CDR3 consists of 14 residues. Germline values: CDR1 SGHTA, CDR2 FQGNSA. CDR3 bases: TGTGCCAGCAGTTTAGGACGAAGCACAGATACGCAGTATTTT. It encodes CASSLGRSTDTQYF.

J is TRBJ1-3 and V is TRBV25-1; D is perhaps TRBD1 (6 bases). Trimming pared 1 base from V and 0 bases from J, leaving 16 bases between. This CDR3 region has 18 residues. The germline V gene has CDR1 MGHDK and CDR2 SYGVNS. Written as DNA, the CDR3 is TGTGCCAGCAGTGAATTTGGGTGGGGGGCGAACTCTGGAAACACCATATATTTT. This sequence encodes CASSEFGWGANSGNTIYF.

The J gene is TRBJ1-1, the V gene TRBV30; TRBD1 agrees at 7 bases. The J segment lost 9 bases and the V segment lost 1 base, leaving 5 bases of the junction unmatched. Germline-derived CDR1 and CDR2 are GTSNPN and SVGIG (reference sequence). CDR3 length: 12 amino acids. Here the CDR3 reads CAWSGTGVQAFF. DNA of the CDR3: TGTGCCTGGAGTGGGACAGGTGTTCAAGCTTTCTTT.

The chain uses TRBV5-1 and TRBJ2-2; D call uncertain. CDR1 is SGHRS and CDR2 is YFSETQ in the germline V gene. V lost 0 bases and J lost 4, with 7 bases in between. The CDR3 loop spans 14 amino acids. The CDR3 region has the DNA TGCGCCAGCAGCTTGGCTGTCGGCACCGGGGAGCTGTTTTTT. Translation: CASSLAVGTGELFF.